These 20 T cell receptor beta chains were sequenced from one sample in a study of Tregs in tolerant kidney transplant recipients. Clones were read by immunoSEQ multiplex PCR, and TCRdb kept only the in-frame ones, dropping some. The sample includes hundreds of thousands of clones, about 86% of them seen just once. The sequenced sample consisted of CD4+ T cells from blood. Receptors were obtained from a human donor in good health.

The chain uses TRBV2 and TRBJ1-5; D call uncertain. The CDR3 runs to 13 residues. CDR1 is SNHLY, CDR2 FYNNEI, per germline. V was cut by 8 bases and J by 3 bases, with 11 bases left in between. CDR3 coding DNA: TGTGCCAGCCGCGGCAGCCCCAATCAGCCCCAGCATTTT. The encoded protein is CASRGSPNQPQHF.

The chain joins TRBV16 to TRBJ2-7; D gene unclear. Trimming removed 4 bases at V and 1 base at J, with 5 bases between. CDR3 length: 12 residues. Germline values: CDR1 KGHSY, CDR2 FQNENV. For the CDR3, the DNA is TGTGCCAGCAGCCTTCAGTCCTACGAGCAGTACTTC. This sequence encodes CASSLQSYEQYF.

This chain joins TRBV5-1 and TRBJ2-5; unclear D gene. This CDR3 region has 14 residues. Germline lookup yields CDR1 SGHRS and CDR2 YFSETQ. V was clipped by 0 bases and J by 5 bases, with 11 bases between them. CDR3 bases: TGCGCCAGCAGCTTGGCCTCGGACGGGGAGACCCAGTACTTC. Amino acids: CASSLASDGETQYF.

J is TRBJ1-2 and V is TRBV25-1; 9 nucleotides agree with TRBD1. The CDR3 is 14 amino acids. Germline CDR1 and CDR2: MGHDK and SYGVNS. Trimming cost V 3 bases and J 8 bases; bases outside gene matches: 7. CDR3 DNA: TGTGCCAGCAGTGATTCTGTGGACAGGGGCGGCTACACCTTC. Encoded protein: CASSDSVDRGGYTF.

The chain carries TRBV10-1 and TRBJ2-2; weak D call: TRBD2 (7 bases). The V gene's germline CDR1 is WNHNN and CDR2 SYGVQD (reference sequence). V was shortened by 6 bases and J by 0 bases, with 14 bases between the two germline ends. This CDR3 is 16 amino acids long. CDR3 nucleotides: TGCGCCAGCAGGGCCGGGGGGCCCGCGAACACCGGGGAGCTGTTTTTT. It encodes CASRAGGPANTGELFF.

In this sample, this clone turned up once. The V and J genes are TRBV4-2 and TRBJ1-1; D is unclear. CDR1 is LGHNA, CDR2 YNFKEQ, per germline. The CDR3 contains 14 residues. Trimming took off 1 base at V and 1 base at J, with 7 bases between the two ends. The CDR3 sequence is CASSQGGGNTEAFF. CDR3 nucleotide sequence: TGTGCCAGCAGCCAAGGAGGAGGGAACACTGAAGCTTTCTTT.

J is TRBJ2-7 and V is TRBV6-5, with a tentative D call TRBD1 (5 bases). Germline values: CDR1 MNHEY, CDR2 SVGAGI. V was trimmed by 6 bases and J by 0 bases, leaving 12 bases between them. The CDR3 runs 14 residues. The CDR3 region has the DNA TGTGCCAGCAGCCGACAGTTTAGCTCCTACGAGCAGTACTTC. It specifies CASSRQFSSYEQYF.

The chain combines TRBV5-4 with TRBJ2-7; TRBD1 is a possible D gene (5 bases). Germline CDR1 and CDR2: SGHNT and YYREEE (reference sequence). The CDR3 has 13 residues. Trimming shortened V by 4 bases and J by 0 bases, and 8 bases separated the two germline ends. CDR3 loop: CASSPGSSYEQYF. The CDR3 DNA reads TGTGCCAGCAGCCCAGGGTCCTCCTACGAGCAGTACTTC.

The rearrangement uses TRBV21-1 and TRBJ2-7; the DNA was not compared with TRBD1, the D call given in the table. TRBV21-1 is assigned pseudogene status. The CDR3 sequence is 17 residues long. CDR3 sequence (DNA): TGTGCCAGCAGCAAGGTCTCGCCGAGGACAGGGACCTACGAGCAGTACTTC. It codes for CASSKVSPRTGTYEQYF.

This rearrangement joins TRBV9 to TRBJ1-5, with TRBD1 identical over 8 bases. V trimming: 3 bases; J trimming: 0 bases; junction bases outside the gene matches: 8. CDR3 size: 17 residues. Germline CDR1 is SGDLS and CDR2 is YYNGEE. DNA for the CDR3: TGTGCCAGCAGCGAGGGGGGGACAGGCTATAGCAATCAGCCCCAGCATTTT. This codes for CASSEGGTGYSNQPQHF.

The chain combines TRBV7-3 with TRBJ2-1; D perhaps matches TRBD1 (5 bases). Germline assignment: CDR1 SGHTA and CDR2 FQGTGA. V gave up 1 base and J gave up 9 bases, with 19 bases separating them. This CDR3 has 16 amino acids. CDR3 coding DNA: TGTGCCAGCAGCTTAAGGGGCCCCGTCAACCCTCCTGAGCAGTTCTTC. Translated, it gives CASSLRGPVNPPEQFF.

The chain recombines TRBV7-2 with TRBJ1-1; D is perhaps TRBD1 (5 bases). Germline values: CDR1 SGHTA, CDR2 FQGNSA. V was cut by 5 bases and J by 4 bases, with 14 bases left in between. This CDR3 region has 14 residues. DNA for the CDR3: TGTGCCAGCAGCGTGGTTCGAGGGGTCACTGAAGCTTTCTTT. Residues: CASSVVRGVTEAFF.

V gene TRBV9 combines with J gene TRBJ1-5; D not resolved. CDR1 and CDR2 from the germline V gene are SGDLS and YYNGEE. The V end lost 3 bases, the J end lost 3 bases, and 7 bases lay between the germline ends. This CDR3 is built from 13 residues. The CDR3 DNA reads as TGTGCCAGCAGCGGTCAGAACAATCAGCCCCAGCATTTT. Translation: CASSGQNNQPQHF.

The chain employs TRBV6-5 and TRBJ1-1; 10 bases agree with TRBD1. With 7 bases clipped from V and 3 bases from J, the junction kept 5 bases outside the gene matches. The CDR3 sequence is 14 residues long. In germline, CDR1 is MNHEY, CDR2 SVGAGI. In nucleotides, the CDR3 is TGTGCCAGCAATCGCGGGACAGGGGACACTGAAGCTTTCTTT. This sequence encodes CASNRGTGDTEAFF.

V gene TRBV5-1 combines with J gene TRBJ1-2; perhaps TRBD1 as D (5 bases). The V gene's germline CDR1 is SGHRS and CDR2 YFSETQ. The CDR3 is made up of 14 amino acids. V lost 0 bases and J lost 6, with 12 bases in between. CDR3 residues: CASSLATEGNGYTF. CDR3 in DNA: TGCGCCAGCAGCTTGGCGACAGAGGGTAATGGCTACACCTTC.

This chain joins TRBV7-3 and TRBJ1-1, with D unclear. This CDR3 spans 13 amino acids. Germline V gives CDR1 SGHTA, CDR2 FQGTGA. Trimming took 0 bases from V and 0 from J, leaving 2 bases between them. The CDR3 DNA reads TGTGCCAGCAGCTTAACAGTGAACACTGAAGCTTTCTTT. Its protein is CASSLTVNTEAFF.

V is TRBV7-6 and J is TRBJ2-3; perhaps TRBD2 as D (5 bases). The V gene lost 3 bases and the J gene lost 1 base, with 11 bases spanning the gap. The CDR3 is made up of 15 amino acids. Germline CDR1 and CDR2: SGHVS and FNYEAQ. CDR3 DNA sequence: TGTGCCAGCAGCTTTACGACTACCCGCACAGATACGCAGTATTTT. Its translation: CASSFTTTRTDTQYF.

The rearrangement links TRBV5-5 to TRBJ1-2; tentatively, D is TRBD1 (5 bases). The CDR3 length is 14 residues. Germline CDR1 SGHKS, CDR2 YYEKEE (reference sequence). The ends were cut back, 4 bases at V and 4 bases at J, with 14 bases in the middle. The CDR3 nucleotides read TGTGCCAGCAGCAGCGAGGGGACCCGCTATGGCTACACCTTC. Translating it yields CASSSEGTRYGYTF. Together with reference TRBV5-5 and TRBJ1-2, the CDR3 gives the full variable domain: DAGVTQSPTHLIKTRGQQVTLRCSPISGHKSVSWYQQVLGQGPQFIFQYYEKEERGRGNFPDRFSARQFPNYSSELNVNALLLGDSALYLCASSSEGTRYGYTFGSGTRLTVV.

This clone has just one count. This CDR3 reads CASKRTGELFF. The CDR3 DNA sequence: TGTGCCAGCAAGCGAACCGGGGAGCTGTTTTTT. The chain links TRBV27 to TRBJ2-2; D gene unclear. This CDR3 has 11 amino acids. Trimming took 7 bases from V and 5 from J, leaving 5 bases between them. Germline CDR1 reads MNHEY; CDR2 reads SMNVEV (reference sequence).

As regards this clone: At the DNA level, this CDR3 is encoded by other sequences in the same sample as well. The chain employs TRBV6-5 and TRBJ2-3; TRBD2 is a possible D gene (5 bases). The V end lost 2 bases, the J end lost 6 bases, and 12 bases lay between the germline ends. This CDR3 spans 14 amino acids. The germline CDR1 and CDR2 sequences are MNHEY and SVGAGI. The CDR3 loop reads CASSYTRNTDTQYF. For the CDR3, the DNA is TGTGCCAGCAGTTACACTAGGAACACGGATACGCAGTATTTT.